The rows below give T cell receptor beta chains drawn from one sample of a study of T cell responses to AZD1222 COVID-19 vaccine. Sequencing was performed with immunoSEQ multiplex PCR; in TCRdb, only in-frame clones are kept and a portion is missing. Of some 150,000 clones listed, approximately 85% are singletons. The specimen was peripheral blood, collected on day 0 of AZD1222 vaccination. All receptors derive from an adult in good health. The CDR3 runs from the conserved cysteine through the conserved F or W. The D gene is left open where the match is weak. Clone size is shown for a subset of rows, as once, few, many or a class of expanded clone.

J,size,D,V,CDR3,DNA
TRBJ1-2,NA,NA,TRBV18,CASSPPKGGEAF,TGTGCCAGCTCACCACCCAAGGGGGGTGAAGCCTTC
TRBJ1-1,few,NA,TRBV6-5,CASSQLRGAFF,TGTGCCAGCAGTCAGCTAAGGGGGGCTTTCTTT
TRBJ2-1,NA,NA,TRBV5-1,CASSSNNEQFF,TGCGCCAGCAGCTCGAACAATGAGCAGTTCTTC
TRBJ1-3,few,NA,TRBV10-2,CASSDGGNTIYF,TGCGCCAGCAGTGACGGTGGAAACACCATATATTTT
TRBJ1-6,NA,NA,TRBV13,CASSARGGYSPLHF,TGTGCCAGCAGCGCCCGGGGAGGGTATTCACCCCTCCACTTT
TRBJ2-2,NA,NA,TRBV30,CAWRATNTGELFF,TGTGCCTGGCGGGCGACTAACACCGGGGAGCTGTTTTTT
TRBJ2-1,NA,NA,TRBV5-1,CASSLNLGGSYNEQFF,TGCGCCAGCAGCTTGAATTTAGGGGGCTCCTACAATGAGCAGTTCTTC
TRBJ2-1,NA,NA,TRBV10-3,CAISAGLFENNEQFF,TGTGCCATCAGTGCGGGCCTCTTCGAGAACAATGAGCAGTTCTTC
TRBJ2-3,NA,TRBD2,TRBV7-9,CASSLTSVRGADTQYF,TGTGCCAGCAGCTTAACCTCGGTTCGGGGGGCAGATACGCAGTATTTT
TRBJ1-5,NA,NA,TRBV2,CASSEGGRVNQPQHF,TGTGCCAGCAGTGAAGGTGGGCGGGTAAACCAGCCCCAGCATTTT
TRBJ2-7,few,TRBD2,TRBV6-5,CATSGISYEQYF,TGTGCCACCAGCGGGATTTCCTACGAGCAGTACTTC
TRBJ2-2,NA,TRBD1,TRBV30,CAWSNRGITGELFF,TGTGCCTGGAGCAACAGGGGGATCACCGGGGAGCTGTTTTTT
TRBJ1-1,NA,NA,TRBV20-1,CSASSGTTNTEAFF,TGCAGTGCTAGTTCCGGGACAACGAACACTGAAGCTTTCTTT
TRBJ1-1,NA,NA,TRBV5-4,CASSLDGTVNTEAFF,TGTGCCAGCAGCTTGGACGGGACGGTGAACACTGAAGCTTTCTTT
TRBJ2-5,NA,TRBD2,TRBV5-1,CASSSRLAGGETQYF,TGCGCCAGCAGCTCTAGGTTAGCGGGAGGAGAGACCCAGTACTTC
TRBJ1-2,NA,NA,TRBV7-2,CASSDQITQGTRNYGYTF,TGTGCCAGCAGCGATCAGATAACGCAGGGGACCAGGAACTATGGCTACACCTTC
TRBJ1-1,NA,TRBD1,TRBV19,CASSTVAGGTEAFF,TGTGCCAGTAGTACTGTGGCAGGGGGCACTGAAGCTTTCTTT
TRBJ1-2,NA,NA,TRBV5-6,CASSSTRYGYTF,TGTGCCAGCAGCTCGACCCGGTATGGCTACACCTTC
TRBJ2-3,once,NA,TRBV10-2,CASSTETDTQYF,TGCGCCAGCTCTACAGAGACAGATACGCAGTATTTT
TRBJ2-5,NA,TRBD2,TRBV10-3,CAIARLAGEETQYF,TGTGCCATCGCGCGACTAGCGGGGGAAGAGACCCAGTACTTC
TRBJ2-5,NA,TRBD2,TRBV7-9,CASHEGGRVRETQYF,TGTGCCAGCCACGAGGGCGGGAGGGTCCGAGAGACCCAGTACTTC
TRBJ2-4,NA,TRBD2,TRBV11-2,CASSRPRTSGILAKNIQYF,TGTGCCAGCAGTCGGCCGAGGACTAGCGGTATTTTAGCCAAAAACATTCAGTACTTC